This T cell receptor (beta chain) is from a study of control samples from healthy donors and cancer patients. The protocol was immunoSEQ multiplex PCR, while the TCRdb copy is restricted to in-frame clones and leaves out a portion. The sample records 150,000 or so clones, about 94% being singletons. V was cut by 2 bases and J by 8 bases, with 16 bases left in between. The CDR3 runs to 15 residues. CDR1 MGHRA and CDR2 YSYEKL come from the germline V gene. The specimen was blood. This receptor was identified in a man aged 35-49 years in good health. The chain couples TRBV4-1 to TRBJ2-1; D may be TRBD2 (5 bases). Written as DNA, the CDR3 is TGCGCCAGCAGCCAATCCCGGGGTCTACAAGATGAGCAGTTCTTC. It encodes CASSQSRGLQDEQFF.